What follows are 30 T cell receptor beta chains derived from one specimen sequenced in a study of CD8 T cells in Susac syndrome (dated by TCRdb to about 2019). The library was produced with the immunoSEQ multiplex PCR assay. RNA was extracted using the RNeasy kit, and about 0.45 to 1 ug of the RNA was reverse transcribed with random hexamers. TCRdb ran its own pipeline on the public reads, namely fastp trimming at Q25 and MiXCR clone calling, and kept in-frame beta chains. When rows share a CDR3 protein, they turn into one entry using the most common DNA and genes. This sample has around 150,000 distinct CDR3 sequences in its table, and 85% to 95% of those were observed once. The top ten hold around 0.29% of the sample. Sequencing was performed on CD8+ T cells from PBMCs. These receptors were taken from a human donor in good health.

The V gene is TRBV28, the J gene TRBJ2-1, with a tentative D call TRBD1 (5 bases). Germline V lookup: CDR1 MDHEN, CDR2 SYDVKM. The CDR3 has 14 residues. V lost 3 bases and J 10 bases, leaving 16 bases between the germline ends. The CDR3 DNA sequence: TGTGCCAGCAGTTTGGGCTTACAGGCAGGCGAGCAGTTCTTC. Residues: CASSLGLQAGEQFF.

The rearrangement links TRBV30 to TRBJ2-1, with 13 bases that match TRBD2. The germline V gene has CDR1 GTSNPN and CDR2 SVGIG (reference sequence). This CDR3 is built from 13 residues. V was clipped by 6 bases and J by 10 bases; unmatched bases: 6. This CDR3 reads CACGLAGVGEQFF. CDR3 DNA sequence: TGTGCCTGCGGACTAGCGGGAGTCGGGGAGCAGTTCTTC.

J is TRBJ2-5 and V is TRBV7-8; D is uncertain. V lost 6 bases, J lost 1 base, and 9 bases lay in between. The CDR3 has 13 residues. Looked up from germline, CDR1 is SGHVS and CDR2 is FQNEAQ. As DNA, the CDR3 is TGTGCCAGCAGTAACAAACGCCAAGAGACCCAGTACTTC. This codes for CASSNKRQETQYF.

The rearrangement joins TRBV9 to TRBJ1-3; D gene uncertain. The length of the CDR3 is 16 residues. The V end was cut by 2 bases, the J end by 0 bases, with 12 bases between. Per germline, CDR1 SGDLS and CDR2 YYNGEE. CDR3 protein: CASSVEKKSSGNTIYF. The CDR3 DNA is TGTGCCAGCAGCGTTGAAAAGAAAAGCTCTGGAAACACCATATATTTT.

The gene calls are TRBV4-3 and TRBJ2-1; 12 bases map to TRBD2. V was clipped by 2 bases and J by 6 bases; unmatched bases: 2. Germline loops: CDR1 LGHNA, CDR2 YSLEER. The CDR3 is made up of 15 amino acids. The CDR3 here is CASSQRLAGANEQFF. DNA of the CDR3: TGCGCCAGCAGCCAACGACTAGCGGGAGCCAATGAGCAGTTCTTC.

V usage is TRBV27 and J usage is TRBJ1-1, with D possibly matching TRBD1 (6 bases). The CDR3 runs 15 residues. Germline loops: CDR1 MNHEY, CDR2 SMNVEV (reference sequence). With 7 bases removed from V and 2 bases from J, the gap between germline ends came to 17 bases. The CDR3: CASTLDRGGNTEAFF. The CDR3 DNA reads TGTGCCAGCACCTTGGATCGGGGGGGCAACACTGAAGCTTTCTTT.

This chain connects TRBV27 to TRBJ2-7, with 8 nucleotides matching TRBD1. The CDR3 extends over 14 amino acids. With 0 bases clipped from V and 5 bases from J, the junction kept 3 bases outside the gene matches. CDR1 is MNHEY and CDR2 is SMNVEV in the germline V gene (reference sequence). The CDR3 nucleotides read TGTGCCAGCAGTTTATCCCAGGGGGCAAACGAGCAGTACTTC. Residues: CASSLSQGANEQYF.

V is TRBV13 and J is TRBJ2-5; 13 bases align to TRBD2. J lost 5 bases, V lost 3 bases, and 3 bases had no gene match. CDR1 PRHDT and CDR2 FYEKMQ come from the germline V gene (reference sequence). The CDR3 is 15 amino acids. CDR3 loop: CASSLTSGRRETQYF. CDR3 sequence (DNA): TGTGCCAGCAGCTTGACTAGCGGGAGGCGGGAGACCCAGTACTTC.

The V and J genes are TRBV28 and TRBJ2-5; no firm D call. Between the trimmed V and J ends, which lost 8 bases and 1 base, there was a span of 8 bases. This CDR3 region has 12 residues. Germline assignment: CDR1 MDHEN and CDR2 SYDVKM. CDR3 nucleotide sequence: TGTGCCAGCTCGGATGGCCAAGAGACCCAGTACTTC. This encodes CASSDGQETQYF.

The chain recombines TRBV12-3 or TRBV12-4 with TRBJ2-5; 10 nucleotides align to TRBD2. V trimming: 0 bases; J trimming: 5 bases; junction bases outside the gene matches: 18. The CDR3 is made up of 20 amino acids. The CDR3 coding sequence is TGTGCCAGCAGTTTAGCGCTGGGCGAGCGGGAGGGCCGGATTACGGAGACCCAGTACTTC. Translated: CASSLALGEREGRITETQYF.

This clonotype occurred once. The chain employs TRBV2 and TRBJ1-2, with D possibly being TRBD1 (5 bases). Trimming took off 3 bases at V and 8 bases at J, with 13 bases between the two ends. The CDR3 is 13 residues long. The germline gives CDR1 SNHLY, CDR2 FYNNEI. The CDR3 region is CASSDESGRGYTF. The CDR3 coding sequence is TGTGCCAGCAGTGACGAGTCAGGGCGAGGCTACACCTTC.

The V call is TRBV27, the J call TRBJ2-5; D may be TRBD2 (5 bases). In germline, CDR1 is MNHEY, CDR2 SMNVEV (reference sequence). V dropped 3 bases and J dropped 1 base, with 12 bases sitting between them. The CDR3 totals 15 residues. This CDR3 is CASSFKTGIQETQYF. In DNA, the CDR3 is TGTGCCAGCAGTTTTAAAACGGGGATCCAAGAGACCCAGTACTTC.

The sample holds one count of this clonotype. This chain connects TRBV29-1 to TRBJ2-2; 7 bases line up with TRBD2. Germline V lookup: CDR1 SQVTM, CDR2 ANQGSEA. V was pared by 0 bases and J by 2 bases, with 9 bases of the junction left unmatched. The CDR3 contains 17 residues. The CDR3 is CSVEDPRGISNTGELFF. CDR3 coding DNA: TGCAGCGTTGAAGATCCGCGGGGGATCAGTAACACCGGGGAGCTGTTTTTT.

The rearrangement joins TRBV7-9 to TRBJ1-1; 10 bases agree with TRBD1. With V trimmed by 5 bases and J by 4 bases, 4 bases remained unmatched. The V gene's germline CDR1 is SEHNR and CDR2 FQNEAQ (reference sequence). The CDR3 length is 14 residues. CDR3 residues: CASSLGQGITEAFF. The CDR3 region has the DNA TGTGCCAGCAGCCTGGGACAGGGGATCACTGAAGCTTTCTTT.

V usage is TRBV9 and J usage is TRBJ2-1, with a possible D match to TRBD1 (5 bases). The germline V gene has CDR1 SGDLS and CDR2 YYNGEE. CDR3 length: 13 amino acids. V was cut by 2 bases and J by 6 bases, with 9 bases left in between. The CDR3 is CASSVQGINEQFF. The CDR3 DNA is TGTGCCAGCAGCGTCCAGGGAATCAATGAGCAGTTCTTC.

This clonotype was recorded once. This chain links TRBV2 with TRBJ2-5; 7 nucleotides line up with TRBD1. CDR1 and CDR2 from the germline V gene are SNHLY and FYNNEI. CDR3 length: 15 amino acids. J lost 2 bases, V lost 8 bases, and 11 bases had no gene match. The CDR3 coding sequence is TGTGCCAGCCAAAACAGGGGAGTTTGGCAAGAGACCCAGTACTTC. Amino acid sequence: CASQNRGVWQETQYF.

The V call is TRBV5-4, the J call TRBJ1-2, with no clear D. CDR3 length: 13 residues. The V gene's germline CDR1 is SGHNT and CDR2 YYREEE (reference sequence). Trimming took off 2 bases at V and 0 bases at J, with 5 bases between the two ends. CDR3 sequence: CASSFASNYGYTF. Written as DNA, the CDR3 is TGTGCCAGCAGCTTCGCCTCTAACTATGGCTACACCTTC.

This chain uses TRBV20-1 with TRBJ2-1; 9 nucleotides align to TRBD2. J was trimmed by 8 bases and V by 2 bases; bases with no gene match: 10. The CDR3 runs to 15 residues. Germline V gene lookup returns CDR1 DFQATT and CDR2 SNEGSKA (reference sequence). The CDR3 protein is CSARLGLAPGDEQFF. In nucleotides, the CDR3 is TGCAGTGCTAGATTGGGACTAGCTCCGGGGGATGAGCAGTTCTTC.

The J gene is TRBJ1-1, the V gene TRBV15; 11 positions match TRBD1. This CDR3 has 15 residues. Per the germline V gene, CDR1 is LNHNV and CDR2 is YYDKDF (reference sequence). The V segment lost 3 bases and the J segment 1 base; nucleotides outside the gene matches: 1. CDR3 in DNA: TGTGCCACCAGCAGGGACAGGGGGCCGAACACTGAAGCTTTCTTT. Its protein product is CATSRDRGPNTEAFF.

V is TRBV28 and J is TRBJ1-2; a weak D match, TRBD1 (5 bases). Germline assignment: CDR1 MDHEN and CDR2 SYDVKM. This CDR3 is built from 14 residues. V dropped 4 bases and J dropped 8 bases, with 17 bases sitting between them. The CDR3 DNA reads TGTGCCAGCAGTTCCGGGACGGAGGGCCTGGGCTACACCTTC. Protein sequence: CASSSGTEGLGYTF.

The gene calls are TRBV28 and TRBJ2-7, with D maybe TRBD1 (5 bases). Trimming pared 8 bases from V and 0 bases from J, leaving 11 bases between. Germline-derived CDR1 and CDR2 are MDHEN and SYDVKM. The CDR3 covers 13 residues. As DNA, the CDR3 is TGTGCCAGCCGACAGCCTCTCTCCTACGAGCAGTACTTC. It translates to CASRQPLSYEQYF.

The chain links TRBV24-1 to TRBJ2-5; D is unresolved. This CDR3 has 12 residues. V was pared by 6 bases and J by 5 bases, with 9 bases between. CDR1 and CDR2 from the germline V gene are KGHDR and SFDVKD. CDR3 coding DNA: TGTGCCACCAGTTCCTACAAGGAGACCCAGTACTTC. It translates to CATSSYKETQYF.

The chain has TRBV21-1 and TRBJ2-2; TRBD1 is taken as the D call from the table, unchecked against the DNA. TRBV21-1 constitutes a pseudogene. The CDR3 is made up of 19 amino acids. The CDR3 loop reads CASSNFPTGGDPNTGELFF. CDR3 DNA sequence: TGTGCCAGCAGCAATTTTCCGACAGGGGGCGATCCGAACACCGGGGAGCTGTTTTTT.

V usage is TRBV7-9 and J usage is TRBJ2-1; a possible D gene is TRBD2 (5 bases). CDR1 is SEHNR, CDR2 FQNEAQ, per germline (reference sequence). V dropped 5 bases and J dropped 6 bases, with 17 bases sitting between them. The CDR3 is 15 amino acids. CDR3 nucleotide sequence: TGTGCCAGCAGCCCCGCGCTAGCTGGCGGCAATGAGCAGTTCTTC. Residues: CASSPALAGGNEQFF.

CDR3: CSARDVAGTSRYEQYF. The CDR3 region has the DNA TGCAGTGCTAGAGATGTGGCAGGGACTAGCCGTTACGAGCAGTACTTC. This chain uses TRBV20-1 with TRBJ2-7; 9 bases are a match to TRBD2. This CDR3 has 16 residues. Unmatched junction bases numbered 10, after V lost 0 bases and J lost 4 bases. Germline assignment: CDR1 DFQATT and CDR2 SNEGSKA (reference sequence).

The V and J genes are TRBV25-1 and TRBJ2-7; D might be TRBD1 (5 bases). V lost 6 bases and J lost 2, with 8 bases in between. CDR3 length equals 12 residues. From germline, CDR1 is MGHDK and CDR2 SYGVNS. The DNA of the CDR3 is TGTGCCAGCAGCGACAGCGCCTACGAGCAGTACTTC. This sequence encodes CASSDSAYEQYF.

The V gene is TRBV9, the J gene TRBJ1-2; the match to TRBD1 covers 12 bases. The CDR3 is made up of 15 amino acids. Germline lookup yields CDR1 SGDLS and CDR2 YYNGEE. V lost 0 bases, J lost 6 bases, and 3 bases stayed unmatched. This CDR3 reads CASSVDGTGGDGYTF. In DNA, the CDR3 is TGTGCCAGCAGCGTAGACGGGACAGGGGGCGATGGCTACACCTTC.

This chain uses TRBV20-1 with TRBJ1-1; D is uncertain. The germline gives CDR1 DFQATT, CDR2 SNEGSKA (reference sequence). The CDR3 runs to 12 residues. V was cut by 3 bases and J by 3 bases, with 8 bases left in between. The chain's CDR3 is CSARYGDTEAFF. The DNA of the CDR3 is TGCAGTGCTAGGTATGGAGACACTGAAGCTTTCTTT.

The gene calls are TRBV3-1 and TRBJ2-3; TRBD1 or TRBD2 may be the D gene (5 bases each). V was cut by 3 bases and J by 8 bases, with 24 bases left in between. Germline CDR1 is LGHDT and CDR2 is YNNKEL (reference sequence). This CDR3 spans 17 amino acids. This chain's CDR3 is CASSHSPQGRPPGTQYF. The DNA for the CDR3 is TGTGCCAGCAGCCACTCCCCGCAGGGACGACCCCCCGGTACGCAGTATTTT.

This clonotype has only one observation. The chain joins TRBV29-1 to TRBJ1-2, with 11 bases identical to TRBD1. The CDR3 has 14 residues. The germline V gene has CDR1 SQVTM and CDR2 ANQGSEA. The V gene end was trimmed by 7 bases and the J gene end by 5 bases; junction bases not matched to a gene: 9. Written as DNA, the CDR3 is TGCAGCGCTATTCCGGACAGGGGGCTTTATGGCTACACCTTC. As protein: CSAIPDRGLYGYTF.